The rows below give T cell receptor beta chains drawn from one sample of a study of blood T cell repertoires in COVID-19. Method: immunoSEQ multiplex PCR; TCRdb's copy keeps in-frame clones and lacks some. The sample has under 100,000 clones; 81% are singletons. Sequenced input: peripheral blood. All receptors come from a man of 80 years or more with active or convalescent COVID-19. Both conserved end residues are part of each CDR3. Clone size is shown for a subset of rows, as once, few, many or a class of expanded clone.

CASSPPALNQETQYF | TRBV19 | 15 | few | TRBJ2-5
CASSPTGSNQPQHF | TRBV19 | 14 | NA | TRBJ1-5
CASSYSWRGENSPLHF | TRBV6-5 | 16 | NA | TRBJ1-6
CASHPTGNEKLFF | TRBV28 | 13 | few | TRBJ1-4
CSAGTSGSTDTQYF | TRBV29-1 | 14 | NA | TRBJ2-3
CASSLRLAGGSSYNEQFF | TRBV7-2 | 18 | NA | TRBJ2-1
CASRDRTVGANVLTF | TRBV19 | 15 | many | TRBJ2-6
CASSRQGSGELFF | TRBV7-9 | 13 | NA | TRBJ2-2
CASSSLRKETQYF | TRBV7-2 | 13 | NA | TRBJ2-5
CASSSLAGGPDIQYF | TRBV11-2 | 15 | once | TRBJ2-4
CASSLAFGGAGGHTF | TRBV28 | 15 | NA | TRBJ1-2
CASSLVLGGASNQPQHF | TRBV7-2 | 17 | NA | TRBJ1-5
CASSQPGQQIYNEQFF | TRBV3-1/TRBV3-2 | 16 | NA | TRBJ2-1
CASSVEGGGTEAFF | TRBV9 | 14 | NA | TRBJ1-1
CASSLGHINMNTEAFF | TRBV7-9 | 16 | NA | TRBJ1-1
CASSSGHHSGNTIYF | TRBV28 | 15 | NA | TRBJ1-3
CATSRDRTGGNTIYF | TRBV15 | 15 | NA | TRBJ1-3
CAISEIGYNSPLHF | TRBV10-3 | 14 | once | TRBJ1-6
CASSLAEGQGEQYF | TRBV7-9 | 14 | NA | TRBJ2-7
CASSVGLTDNEKLFF | TRBV9 | 15 | NA | TRBJ1-4
CASTGRGAGANVLTF | TRBV9 | 15 | NA | TRBJ2-6
CASSYKGQGYEQYF | TRBV6-5 | 14 | NA | TRBJ2-7
CAITSGGDNTEAFF | TRBV10-3 | 14 | NA | TRBJ1-1
CASRTGGLTEAFF | TRBV6-5 | 13 | NA | TRBJ1-1
CASSLRTGFNSPLHF | TRBV3-1/TRBV3-2 | 15 | once | TRBJ1-6
CASSPGLAGYNEQFF | TRBV11-3 | 15 | NA | TRBJ2-1
CASSWGTDAQETQYF | TRBV5-1 | 15 | NA | TRBJ2-5
CASSPTGDRTDTQYF | TRBV7-3 | 15 | NA | TRBJ2-3